The 24 T cell receptor beta chains listed next were all sequenced from one sample in a study of cytomegalovirus exposure and HLA in healthy donors. 13 Jbeta primers and 60 Vbeta primers were used for the PCR. Using immunoSEQ multiplex PCR, the repertoire was profiled, and TCRdb retains in-frame clones only, with some absent. The repertoire consists of 85,000 to 130,000 clones, with around 80% occurring once and the leading ten covering 3% to 4%. The sample consisted of PBMCs. Every receptor here comes from a woman in her forties or fifties in good health and CMV-seropositive.

The table lists this clone with a count of one. The genes are TRBV28 and TRBJ1-4; TRBD1 aligns across 11 bases. Trimming cost V 3 bases and J 5 bases; bases outside gene matches: 5. There are 16 residues in the CDR3. CDR1 is MDHEN and CDR2 is SYDVKM in the germline V gene. In DNA, the CDR3 is TGTGCCAGCAGTTTGGGACAGGGGGAACTCAATGAAAAACTGTTTTTT. The encoded protein is CASSLGQGELNEKLFF.

The chain combines TRBV27 with TRBJ2-7, with TRBD2 matching over 14 bases. With V trimmed by 4 bases and J by 2 bases, 4 bases remained unmatched. Germline assignment: CDR1 MNHEY and CDR2 SMNVEV (reference sequence). This CDR3 spans 16 amino acids. The CDR3 nucleotides are TGTGCCAGCAGTTCCGGACTAGCGGGAGGCCCCTACGAGCAGTACTTC. It translates to CASSSGLAGGPYEQYF.

This chain joins TRBV5-1 and TRBJ2-5; 7 positions match TRBD1. J gave up 5 bases and V 0 bases, and 10 bases lay outside the gene matches. Germline V gene sequence: CDR1 SGHRS, CDR2 YFSETQ. This CDR3 is 16 amino acids long. This chain's CDR3 is CASSLEGARIMETQYF. The DNA of the CDR3 is TGCGCCAGCAGCTTGGAGGGGGCGCGGATTATGGAGACCCAGTACTTC.

There are a few counts of this clone. V and J are TRBV19 and TRBJ1-2, with TRBD1 matching 8 bases. In germline, CDR1 is LNHDA, CDR2 SQIVND (reference sequence). V lost 1 base and J lost 7; bases outside the gene matches: 5. The CDR3 consists of 14 residues. This CDR3 is CASSIGQGASGYTF. CDR3 nucleotides: TGTGCCAGTAGTATAGGGCAGGGGGCTTCTGGCTACACCTTC.

The rearrangement links TRBV2 to TRBJ1-4; D unresolved. Germline CDR1 and CDR2: SNHLY and FYNNEI. The CDR3 has 14 residues. Between the trimmed V and J ends, which lost 8 bases and 1 base, there was a span of 11 bases. CDR3 in DNA: TGTGCCAGCCGAGTCGGAGGAACTAATGAAAAACTGTTTTTT. Protein product: CASRVGGTNEKLFF.

Only one count was recorded for this clone. This chain joins TRBV27 and TRBJ1-5, with TRBD1 identical over 7 bases. The germline V gene encodes CDR1 MNHEY and CDR2 SMNVEV (reference sequence). The CDR3 consists of 14 residues. Germline trimming cut 6 bases from V and 4 bases from J; bases unmatched to any gene: 6. The CDR3 coding sequence is TGTGCCAGCAGCCGGACAGGAGGGAATCAGCCCCAGCATTTT. Amino acids: CASSRTGGNQPQHF.

J is TRBJ1-1 and V is TRBV9; no clear D gene. From germline, CDR1 is SGDLS and CDR2 YYNGEE. The V and J ends lost 0 bases and 0 bases respectively, with 12 bases between them. The CDR3 is 16 amino acids. DNA for the CDR3: TGTGCCAGCAGCGTAGGGCTAGGTGTTATGAACACTGAAGCTTTCTTT. Amino acid sequence: CASSVGLGVMNTEAFF.

This clone has only a few counts. The chain recombines TRBV5-5 with TRBJ1-5; weak D call: TRBD1 (6 bases). The CDR3 is 17 amino acids. Germline lookup yields CDR1 SGHKS and CDR2 YYEKEE (reference sequence). V was trimmed by 0 bases and J by 1 base, leaving 14 bases between them. Here the CDR3 reads CASSLVPPGQSNQPQHF. CDR3 bases: TGTGCCAGCAGCTTGGTGCCCCCCGGACAGAGCAATCAGCCCCAGCATTTT.

J is TRBJ2-5 and V is TRBV7-9, with D uncertain. Trimming removed 7 bases at V and 5 bases at J, with 11 bases between. Germline V gives CDR1 SEHNR, CDR2 FQNEAQ (reference sequence). There are 12 residues in the CDR3. The CDR3 DNA reads TGTGCCAGCAAGTCGGGTTTGGAGACCCAGTACTTC. Translation: CASKSGLETQYF.

For this clone: One end of the junction is discordant with germline, which a read error may explain. V and J are TRBV5-1 and TRBJ1-1, with 11 bases lining up with TRBD1. The germline V gene has CDR1 SGHRS and CDR2 YFSETQ. This CDR3 contains 14 residues. For the CDR3, the DNA is TGCGCCAGCAGTTTGGGGACAGGGGGCACTGAAGCTTTCTTT. Encoded protein: CASSLGTGGTEAFF.

This clone was seen only a few times. The rearrangement links TRBV5-8 to TRBJ1-1; tentatively, D is TRBD1 (5 bases). The length of the CDR3 is 14 residues. In germline, CDR1 is SGHTS, CDR2 YDEGEE. Trimming took 2 bases from V and 1 from J, leaving 9 bases between them. DNA for the CDR3: TGTGCCAGCAGCTTAGGGGTCACGAACACTGAAGCTTTCTTT. Its protein product is CASSLGVTNTEAFF.

This clone turned up a few times. The chain is built from TRBV5-1 and TRBJ1-1; 8 bases are a match to TRBD1. Germline V lookup: CDR1 SGHRS, CDR2 YFSETQ. J lost 10 bases, V lost 4 bases, and 6 bases had no gene match. This CDR3 has 12 amino acids. The CDR3: CASSHGQGVAFF. CDR3 DNA sequence: TGCGCCAGCAGCCACGGACAGGGAGTAGCTTTCTTT.

The chain combines TRBV5-1 with TRBJ2-3, with 7 bases that match TRBD1. J gave up 4 bases and V 0 bases, and 5 bases lay outside the gene matches. The CDR3 spans 15 residues. Germline CDR1 SGHRS, CDR2 YFSETQ. The CDR3 DNA is TGCGCCAGCAGCTTGGGAGGACAGGTGTCAGATACGCAGTATTTT. Translation: CASSLGGQVSDTQYF. Full variable domain (outside the CDR3, taken from reference TRBV5-1 and TRBJ2-3): KAGVTQTPRYLIKTRGQQVTLSCSPISGHRSVSWYQQTPGQGLQFLFEYFSETQRNKGNFPGRFSGRQFSNSRSEMNVSTLELGDSALYLCASSLGGQVSDTQYFGPGTRLTVL.

This clone was seen more than once but under ten times. DNA for the CDR3: TGTGCCAGCTCATCAGAATACCTCTCTGGAAACACCATATATTTT. This gives the protein CASSSEYLSGNTIYF. V is TRBV18 and J is TRBJ1-3; no definite D call. CDR1 is KGHSH and CDR2 is LQKENI in the germline V gene. This CDR3 comprises 15 residues. V lost 5 bases to trimming and J lost 0 bases, with 11 bases between them.

The chain is built from TRBV7-9 and TRBJ1-4; D is unresolved. CDR3 length equals 14 residues. V was clipped by 4 bases and J by 8 bases, with 14 bases between them. CDR1 is SEHNR and CDR2 is FQNEAQ in the germline V gene (reference sequence). CDR3 region: CASSSRGSGEKLFF. The CDR3 region has the DNA TGTGCCAGCAGCTCGAGAGGGTCGGGGGAAAAACTGTTTTTT.

J is TRBJ1-3 and V is TRBV11-3; D is unclear. Germline values: CDR1 SGHNT, CDR2 YENEEA. V lost 0 bases to trimming and J lost 2 bases, with 17 bases between them. The length of the CDR3 is 18 residues. CDR3 loop: CASSLEMRGPIPGNTIYF. The DNA for the CDR3 is TGTGCCAGCAGCTTAGAAATGCGGGGTCCGATCCCTGGAAACACCATATATTTT.

The chain carries TRBV11-2 and TRBJ2-6; TRBD1 aligns across 8 bases. This CDR3 is 15 amino acids long. V lost 5 bases and J lost 4; bases outside the gene matches: 4. Per the germline V gene, CDR1 is SGHAT and CDR2 is FQNNGV. Here the CDR3 DNA reads TGTGCCAGCAGCGACAGGGGTATAGGGGCCAACGTCCTGACTTTC. This gives the protein CASSDRGIGANVLTF.

The V gene is TRBV27, the J gene TRBJ2-2; 7 bases fit TRBD1. Germline V gives CDR1 MNHEY, CDR2 SMNVEV (reference sequence). This CDR3 has 15 residues. The junction had 4 bases not matched to a gene; V was cut back by 3 bases and J by 3 bases. CDR3 in amino acids: CASSFSRGHTGELFF. For the CDR3, the DNA is TGTGCCAGCAGTTTTAGTAGGGGGCACACCGGGGAGCTGTTTTTT.

Only a few counts were recorded for this clone. One junction end does not reproduce the germline sequence, and a read error may be involved. V gene TRBV2 combines with J gene TRBJ1-1, with D unresolved. The germline V gene encodes CDR1 SNHLY and CDR2 FYNNEI. The CDR3 has 15 amino acids. The CDR3, as DNA: TGTGCCAGCAGTAAAGCGACTTACGGAGACACTGAAGCTTTCTTT. This gives the protein CASSKATYGDTEAFF.

V is TRBV6-5 and J is TRBJ2-7; tentative D call: TRBD1 (6 bases). CDR1 and CDR2 from the germline V gene are MNHEY and SVGAGI. Trimming shortened V by 0 bases and J by 8 bases, and 14 bases separated the two germline ends. This CDR3 has 14 amino acids. CDR3 loop: CASSYSNRASQQYF. Written as DNA, the CDR3 is TGTGCCAGCAGTTACTCGAACAGGGCCTCCCAGCAGTACTTC.

This clone is a singleton in its sample. This sequence joins TRBV7-9 and TRBJ2-3; 7 bases map to TRBD1. There are 15 residues in the CDR3. CDR1 is SEHNR, CDR2 FQNEAQ, per germline (reference sequence). The V segment lost 7 bases and the J segment 4 bases; nucleotides outside the gene matches: 11. CDR3 nucleotide sequence: TGTGCCAGCACCACCTCCGACAGGGACGCAGATACGCAGTATTTT. The encoded protein is CASTTSDRDADTQYF.

The chain is built from TRBV12-5 and TRBJ2-7, with a possible D match to TRBD1 (6 bases). The CDR3 has 13 amino acids. In germline, CDR1 is LGHNT, CDR2 FRNRAP. V lost 0 bases to trimming and J lost 7 bases, with 10 bases between them. The CDR3 sequence is CASGLVQGREQYF. Here the CDR3 DNA reads TGTGCTAGTGGTTTGGTCCAGGGGAGAGAGCAGTACTTC.

This clone was recorded only once. The chain combines TRBV29-1 with TRBJ2-1; TRBD1 aligns across 8 bases. V gave up 2 bases and J gave up 7 bases; unmatched junction bases: 7. The CDR3 runs 14 residues. Looked up from germline, CDR1 is SQVTM and CDR2 is ANQGSEA. DNA of the CDR3: TGCAGCGTTGAATCACAGAGACAGGGGAATGAGCAGTTCTTC. Protein product: CSVESQRQGNEQFF.

The V and J genes are TRBV6-1 and TRBJ2-7; D is possibly TRBD1 (6 bases). Germline CDR1 is MNHNS and CDR2 is SASEGT. Trimming pared 6 bases from V and 3 bases from J, leaving 15 bases between. The CDR3 contains 14 residues. In DNA, the CDR3 is TGTGCCAGCAGCGGAACAGGGTACAACTACGAGCAGTACTTC. Translation gives CASSGTGYNYEQYF.